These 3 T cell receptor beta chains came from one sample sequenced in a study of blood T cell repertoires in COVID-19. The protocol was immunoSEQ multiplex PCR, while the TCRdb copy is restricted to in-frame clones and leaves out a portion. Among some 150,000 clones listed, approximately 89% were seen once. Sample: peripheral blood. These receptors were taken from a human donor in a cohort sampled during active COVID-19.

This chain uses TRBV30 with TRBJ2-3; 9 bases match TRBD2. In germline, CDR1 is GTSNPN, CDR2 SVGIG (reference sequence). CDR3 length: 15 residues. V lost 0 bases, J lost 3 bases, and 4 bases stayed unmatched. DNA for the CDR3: TGTGCCTGGAGTGTAGGGCTAGCGGGGACAGATACGCAGTATTTT. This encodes CAWSVGLAGTDTQYF.

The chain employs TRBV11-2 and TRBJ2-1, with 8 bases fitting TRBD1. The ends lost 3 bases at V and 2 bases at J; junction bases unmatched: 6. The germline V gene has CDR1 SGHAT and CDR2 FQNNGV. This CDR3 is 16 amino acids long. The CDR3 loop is CASSFTGGRTYNEQFF. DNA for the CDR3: TGTGCCAGCAGCTTTACAGGGGGGAGGACCTACAATGAGCAGTTCTTC.

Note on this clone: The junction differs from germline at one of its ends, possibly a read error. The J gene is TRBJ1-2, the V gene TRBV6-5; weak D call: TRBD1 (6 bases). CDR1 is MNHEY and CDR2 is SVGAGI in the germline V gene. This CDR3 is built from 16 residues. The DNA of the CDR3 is TGTGCCGGCAGTTACTCTCAGGGGATTGCTAACTATGGCTACACCTTC. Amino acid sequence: CAGSYSQGIANYGYTF.